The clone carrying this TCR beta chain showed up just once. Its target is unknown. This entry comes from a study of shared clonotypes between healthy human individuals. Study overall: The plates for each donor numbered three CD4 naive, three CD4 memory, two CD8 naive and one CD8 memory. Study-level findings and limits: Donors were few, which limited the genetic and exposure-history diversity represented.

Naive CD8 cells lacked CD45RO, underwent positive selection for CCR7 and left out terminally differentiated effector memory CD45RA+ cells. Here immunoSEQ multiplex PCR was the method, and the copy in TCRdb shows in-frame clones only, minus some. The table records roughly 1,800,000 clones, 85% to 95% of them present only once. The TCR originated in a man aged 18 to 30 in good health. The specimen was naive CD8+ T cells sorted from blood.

The CDR3: CASSYGQVYEQYF. DNA of the CDR3: TGTGCCAGCAGCTACGGACAGGTCTACGAGCAGTACTTC. The chain employs TRBV5-6 and TRBJ2-7, with 7 bases identical to TRBD1. CDR1 is SGHDT and CDR2 is YYEEEE in the germline V gene. The CDR3 runs 13 residues. Trimming cost V 3 bases and J 3 bases; bases outside gene matches: 3.